This T cell receptor beta chain came from a study of OX40 agonist ivuxolimab in advanced cancers. Study findings and constraints: Average numbers of expanded clones were greater in CD8+ T cells than in CD4+.

This CDR3 is built from 18 residues. Points on this clone: What it binds is unknown.

Data came from immunoSEQ multiplex PCR; TCRdb stores just in-frame clones and leaves some out. The table lists 91,000 or so clones, roughly 94% of them singletons. The chain couples TRBV7-5 to TRBJ2-1; the table's D call TRBD1 went unverified against the DNA. TRBV7-5 represents a pseudogene. The input for sequencing was CD4+ or CD8+ T cells sorted from blood, taken in a trial of the OX40 agonist ivuxolimab. The sequence was collected from an adult with an advanced solid tumor such as melanoma, head and neck, liver or kidney cancer. The CDR3 sequence is CARSLGTVFLLSYNEQFF. CDR3 in DNA: TGTGCCAGAAGCTTAGGGACAGTTTTCCTCCTCTCCTACAATGAGCAGTTCTTC.